This T cell receptor (beta chain) stems from a study of blood T cell repertoires in COVID-19. Libraries were prepared by immunoSEQ multiplex PCR; TCRdb keeps only in-frame clonotypes and omits some of them. This table has about 62,000 clones, 86% appearing once. CDR3 length: 15 residues. Germline V gene data show CDR1 as MNHEY and CDR2 as SVGAGI. The junction had 10 bases not matched to a gene; V was cut back by 6 bases and J by 3 bases. The TCR sequence derives from a woman aged 80 or over with acute or convalescent COVID-19. The sequenced sample was peripheral blood. The gene calls are TRBV6-5 and TRBJ2-7, with 8 bases lining up with TRBD2. In nucleotides, the CDR3 is TGTGCCAGCAGCCCCTATTTTAGCGGGGTCTACGAGCAGTACTTC. It encodes CASSPYFSGVYEQYF.